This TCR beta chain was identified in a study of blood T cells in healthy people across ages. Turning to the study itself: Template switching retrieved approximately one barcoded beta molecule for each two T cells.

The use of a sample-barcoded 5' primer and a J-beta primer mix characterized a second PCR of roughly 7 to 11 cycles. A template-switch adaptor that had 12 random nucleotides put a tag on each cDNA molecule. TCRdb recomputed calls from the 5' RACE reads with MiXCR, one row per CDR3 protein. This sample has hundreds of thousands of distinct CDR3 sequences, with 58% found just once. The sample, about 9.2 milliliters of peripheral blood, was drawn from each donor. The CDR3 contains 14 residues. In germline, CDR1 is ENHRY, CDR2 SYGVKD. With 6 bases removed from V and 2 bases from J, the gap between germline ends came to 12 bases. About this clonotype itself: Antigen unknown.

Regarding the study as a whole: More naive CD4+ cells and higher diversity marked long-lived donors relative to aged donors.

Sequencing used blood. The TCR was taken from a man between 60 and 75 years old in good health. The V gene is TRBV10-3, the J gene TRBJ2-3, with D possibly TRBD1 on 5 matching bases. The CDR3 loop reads CAIRKAGNTDTQYF. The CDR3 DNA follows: TGTGCCATCAGGAAGGCAGGGAACACAGATACGCAGTATTTT.